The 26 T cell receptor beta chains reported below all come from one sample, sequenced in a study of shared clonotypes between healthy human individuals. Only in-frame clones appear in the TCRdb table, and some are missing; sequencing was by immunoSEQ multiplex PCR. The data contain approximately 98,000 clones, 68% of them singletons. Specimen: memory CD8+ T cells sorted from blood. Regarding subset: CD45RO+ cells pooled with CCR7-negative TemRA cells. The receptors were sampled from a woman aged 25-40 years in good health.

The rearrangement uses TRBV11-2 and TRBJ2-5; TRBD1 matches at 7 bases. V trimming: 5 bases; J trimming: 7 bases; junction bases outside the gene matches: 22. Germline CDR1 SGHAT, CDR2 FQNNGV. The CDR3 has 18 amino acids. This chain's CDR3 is CASSTRQGVRVDLATQYF. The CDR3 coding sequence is TGTGCCAGCAGCACCCGACAGGGAGTTCGGGTAGATCTGGCGACCCAGTACTTC.

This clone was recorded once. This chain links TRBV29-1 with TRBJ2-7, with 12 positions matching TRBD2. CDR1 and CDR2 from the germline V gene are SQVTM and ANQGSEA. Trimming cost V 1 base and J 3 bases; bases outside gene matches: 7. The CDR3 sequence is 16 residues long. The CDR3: CSVEGGRLAGVYEQYF. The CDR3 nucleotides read TGCAGCGTTGAAGGAGGTCGACTAGCGGGAGTCTACGAGCAGTACTTC.

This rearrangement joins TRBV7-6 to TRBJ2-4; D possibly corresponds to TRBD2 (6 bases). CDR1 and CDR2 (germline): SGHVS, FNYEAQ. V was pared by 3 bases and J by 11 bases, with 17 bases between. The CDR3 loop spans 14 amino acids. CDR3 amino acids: CASSFEGTDGVQYF. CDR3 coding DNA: TGTGCCAGCAGCTTCGAAGGGACTGACGGGGTTCAGTACTTC.

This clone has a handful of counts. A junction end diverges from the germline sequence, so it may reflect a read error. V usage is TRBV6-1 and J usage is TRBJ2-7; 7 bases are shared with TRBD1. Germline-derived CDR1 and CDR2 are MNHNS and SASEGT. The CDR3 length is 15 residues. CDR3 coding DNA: TGTGCCAGCAGCGAAGAATTAGGGGGCAGCCACGAGCAGTACTTC. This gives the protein CASSEELGGSHEQYF.

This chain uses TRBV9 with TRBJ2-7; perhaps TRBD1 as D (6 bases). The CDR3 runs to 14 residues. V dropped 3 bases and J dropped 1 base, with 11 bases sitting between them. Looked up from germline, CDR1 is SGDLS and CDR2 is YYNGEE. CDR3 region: CASSAGTLSYEQYF. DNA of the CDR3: TGTGCCAGCAGCGCCGGGACACTTTCCTACGAGCAGTACTTC.

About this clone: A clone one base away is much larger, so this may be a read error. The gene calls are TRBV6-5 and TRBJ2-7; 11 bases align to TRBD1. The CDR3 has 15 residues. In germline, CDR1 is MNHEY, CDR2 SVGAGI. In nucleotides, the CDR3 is TGTACCAGCAGTTACGTGCCGGACAGGGGGCTCGAGCAGTACTTC. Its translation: CTSSYVPDRGLEQYF.

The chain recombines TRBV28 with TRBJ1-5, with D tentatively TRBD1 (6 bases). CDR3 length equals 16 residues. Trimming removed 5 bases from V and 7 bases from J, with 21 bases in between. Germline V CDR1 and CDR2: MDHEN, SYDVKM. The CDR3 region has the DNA TGTGCCAGCAGTCCCCCCCGGGGGGCGTTGGAACAGCCCCAGCATTTT. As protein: CASSPPRGALEQPQHF.

The CDR3 loop reads CASSTTTGGFEKLFF. DNA for the CDR3: TGCGCCAGCAGCACGACCACAGGGGGTTTTGAAAAACTGTTTTTT. This chain links TRBV5-1 with TRBJ1-4, with TRBD1 identical over 8 bases. The CDR3 is 15 residues long. Germline lookup yields CDR1 SGHRS and CDR2 YFSETQ. Germline trimming cut 4 bases from V and 7 bases from J; bases unmatched to any gene: 9.

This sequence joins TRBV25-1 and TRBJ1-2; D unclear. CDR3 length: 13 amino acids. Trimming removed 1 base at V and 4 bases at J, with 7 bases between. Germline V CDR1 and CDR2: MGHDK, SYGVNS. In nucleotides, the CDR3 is TGTGCCAGCAGTGAATCTTTTACCTATGGCTACACCTTC. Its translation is CASSESFTYGYTF.

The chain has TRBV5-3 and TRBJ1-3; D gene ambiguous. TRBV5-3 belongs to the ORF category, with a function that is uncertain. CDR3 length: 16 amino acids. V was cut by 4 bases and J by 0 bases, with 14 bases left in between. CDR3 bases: TGTGCCAGAAGCGTCAATGATATAAACTCTGGAAACACCATATATTTT. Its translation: CARSVNDINSGNTIYF.

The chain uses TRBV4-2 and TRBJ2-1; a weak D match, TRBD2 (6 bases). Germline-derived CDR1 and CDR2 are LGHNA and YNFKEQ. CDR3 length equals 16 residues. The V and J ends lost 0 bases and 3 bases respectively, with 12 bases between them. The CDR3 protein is CASSQEDYHRYNEQFF. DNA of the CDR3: TGTGCCAGCAGCCAAGAGGACTACCACCGCTACAATGAGCAGTTCTTC.

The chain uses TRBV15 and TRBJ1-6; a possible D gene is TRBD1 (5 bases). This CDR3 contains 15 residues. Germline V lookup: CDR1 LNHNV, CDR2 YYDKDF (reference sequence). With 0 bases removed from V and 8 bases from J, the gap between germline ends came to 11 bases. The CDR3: CATSRDRVGDSPLHF. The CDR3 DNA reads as TGTGCCACCAGCAGAGACAGGGTGGGGGATTCACCCCTCCACTTT.

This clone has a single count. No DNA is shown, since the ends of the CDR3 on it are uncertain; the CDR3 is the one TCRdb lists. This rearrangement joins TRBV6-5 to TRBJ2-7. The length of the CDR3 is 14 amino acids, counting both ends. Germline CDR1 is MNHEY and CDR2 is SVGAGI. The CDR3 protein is CASSTSGQSYEQYF.

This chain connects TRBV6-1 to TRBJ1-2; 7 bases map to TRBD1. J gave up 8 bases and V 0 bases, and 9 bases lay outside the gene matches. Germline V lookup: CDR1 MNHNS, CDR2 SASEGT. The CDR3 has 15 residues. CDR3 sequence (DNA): TGTGCCAGCAGTGAAGCGGATGACAGGGTGCGAGGCTACACCTTC. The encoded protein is CASSEADDRVRGYTF.

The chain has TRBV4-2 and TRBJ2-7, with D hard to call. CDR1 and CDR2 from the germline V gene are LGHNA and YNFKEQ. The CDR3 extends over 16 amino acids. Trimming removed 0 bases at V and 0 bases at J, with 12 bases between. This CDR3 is CASSQDRDQASYEQYF. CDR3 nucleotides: TGTGCCAGCAGCCAAGACCGAGACCAGGCCTCCTACGAGCAGTACTTC.

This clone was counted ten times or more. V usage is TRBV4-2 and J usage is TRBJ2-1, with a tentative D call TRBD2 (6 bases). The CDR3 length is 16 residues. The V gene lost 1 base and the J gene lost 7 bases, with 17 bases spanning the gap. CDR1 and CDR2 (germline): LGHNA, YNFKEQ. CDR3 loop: CASSQGNRWDSNEQFF. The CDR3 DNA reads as TGTGCCAGCAGCCAAGGTAATCGATGGGACTCTAATGAGCAGTTCTTC.

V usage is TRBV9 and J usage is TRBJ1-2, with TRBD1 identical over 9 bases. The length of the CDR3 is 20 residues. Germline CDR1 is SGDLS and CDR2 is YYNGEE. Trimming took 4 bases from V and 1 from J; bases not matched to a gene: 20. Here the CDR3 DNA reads TGTGCCAGCAGCTTTACAGGGGGCTCCGTCTTAATACCAGATAACTATGGCTACACCTTC. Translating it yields CASSFTGGSVLIPDNYGYTF.

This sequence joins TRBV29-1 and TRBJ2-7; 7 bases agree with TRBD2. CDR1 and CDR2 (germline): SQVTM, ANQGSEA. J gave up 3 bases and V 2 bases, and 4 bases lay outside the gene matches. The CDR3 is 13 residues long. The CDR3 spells CSVESERGYEQYF. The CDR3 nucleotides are TGCAGCGTTGAAAGTGAGCGGGGCTACGAGCAGTACTTC.

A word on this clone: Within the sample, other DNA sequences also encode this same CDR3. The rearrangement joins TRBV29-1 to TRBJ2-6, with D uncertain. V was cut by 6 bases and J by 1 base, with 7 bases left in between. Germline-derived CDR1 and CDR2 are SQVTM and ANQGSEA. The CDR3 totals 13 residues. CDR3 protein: CSVVGSGANVLTF. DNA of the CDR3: TGCAGCGTGGTAGGATCTGGGGCCAACGTCCTGACTTTC.

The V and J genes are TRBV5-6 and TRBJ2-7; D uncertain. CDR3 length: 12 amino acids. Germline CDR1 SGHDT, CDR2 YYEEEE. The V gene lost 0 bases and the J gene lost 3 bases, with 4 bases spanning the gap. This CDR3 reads CASSLGDYEQYF. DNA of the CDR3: TGTGCCAGCAGCTTGGGTGACTACGAGCAGTACTTC.

The CDR3 DNA follows: TGTGCCAGCAGCTTGCACAGGGGATCAATTAATGAAAAACTGTTTTTT. Translating it yields CASSLHRGSINEKLFF. The chain joins TRBV5-8 to TRBJ1-4, with 7 bases that match TRBD1. V lost 1 base, J lost 4 bases, and 7 bases stayed unmatched. This CDR3 has 16 amino acids. Germline V CDR1 and CDR2: SGHTS, YDEGEE. The full variable domain, with the rest looked up from reference TRBV5-8 and TRBJ1-4, is EAGVTQSPTHLIKTRGQQATLRCSPISGHTSVYWYQQALGLGLQFLLWYDEGEERNRGNFPPRFSGRQFPNYSSELNVNALELEDSALYLCASSLHRGSINEKLFFGSGTQLSVL.

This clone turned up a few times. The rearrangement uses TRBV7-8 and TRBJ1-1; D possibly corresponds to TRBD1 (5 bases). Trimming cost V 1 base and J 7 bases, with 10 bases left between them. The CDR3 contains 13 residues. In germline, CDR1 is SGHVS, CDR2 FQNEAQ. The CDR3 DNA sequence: TGTGCCAGCAGCTTAGACAGAGGGGTTGAAGCTTTCTTT. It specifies CASSLDRGVEAFF.

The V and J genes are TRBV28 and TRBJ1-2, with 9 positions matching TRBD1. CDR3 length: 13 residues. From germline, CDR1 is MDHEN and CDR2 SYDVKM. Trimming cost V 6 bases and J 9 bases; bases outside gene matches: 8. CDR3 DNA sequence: TGTGCCAGCAGAACAGGGGGCGCGTTACGCTACACCTTC. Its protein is CASRTGGALRYTF.

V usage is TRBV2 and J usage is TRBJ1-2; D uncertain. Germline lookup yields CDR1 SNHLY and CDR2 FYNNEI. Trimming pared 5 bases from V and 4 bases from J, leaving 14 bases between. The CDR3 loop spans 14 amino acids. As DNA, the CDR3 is TGTGCCAGCAGTCCCGACAAGGCCGGCTATGGCTACACCTTC. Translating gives CASSPDKAGYGYTF.

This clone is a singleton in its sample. CDR3 sequence (DNA): TGTGCCAGCAGTTTATCAGCACAGAGCAATCAGCCCCAGCATTTT. Translation gives CASSLSAQSNQPQHF. The chain links TRBV27 to TRBJ1-5; D remains ambiguous. The germline CDR1 and CDR2 sequences are MNHEY and SMNVEV (reference sequence). The V end was cut by 0 bases, the J end by 1 base, with 7 bases between. The length of the CDR3 is 15 residues.

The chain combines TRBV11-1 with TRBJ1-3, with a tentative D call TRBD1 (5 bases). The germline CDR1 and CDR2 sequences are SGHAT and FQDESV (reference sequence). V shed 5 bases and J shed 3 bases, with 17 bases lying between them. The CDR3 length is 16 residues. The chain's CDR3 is CASSVGTAGIGNTIYF. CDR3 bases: TGTGCCAGCAGCGTGGGGACCGCGGGGATTGGAAACACCATATATTTT. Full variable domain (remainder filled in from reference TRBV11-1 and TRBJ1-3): EAEVAQSPRYKITEKSQAVAFWCDPISGHATLYWYRQILGQGPELLVQFQDESVVDDSQLPKDRFSAERLKGVDSTLKIQPAELGDSAMYLCASSVGTAGIGNTIYFGEGSWLTVV.